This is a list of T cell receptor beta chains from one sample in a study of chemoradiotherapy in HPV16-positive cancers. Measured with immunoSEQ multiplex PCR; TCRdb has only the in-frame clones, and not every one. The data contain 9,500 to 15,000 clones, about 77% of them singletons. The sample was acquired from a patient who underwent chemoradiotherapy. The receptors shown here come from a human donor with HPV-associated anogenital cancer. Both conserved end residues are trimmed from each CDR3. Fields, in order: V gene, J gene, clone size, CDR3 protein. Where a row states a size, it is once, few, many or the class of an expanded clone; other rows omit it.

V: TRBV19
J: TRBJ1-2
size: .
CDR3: ASSRTGGAYGYT

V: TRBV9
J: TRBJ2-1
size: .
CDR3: ASSAGTSGYNEQF

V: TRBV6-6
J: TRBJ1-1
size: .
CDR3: ASSYGQYTEAF

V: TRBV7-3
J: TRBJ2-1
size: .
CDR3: ASSLRRSSYNEQF

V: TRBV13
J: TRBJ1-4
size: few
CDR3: ASSLAGNPNEKLF

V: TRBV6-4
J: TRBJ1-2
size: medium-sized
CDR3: ARSTGPRGYT

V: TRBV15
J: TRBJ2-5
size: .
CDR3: ATSREGGLAGLGTQY

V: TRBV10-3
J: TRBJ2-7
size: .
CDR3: ATLRDSVYEQY

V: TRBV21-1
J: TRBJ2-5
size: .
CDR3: ASERRQGVETQY

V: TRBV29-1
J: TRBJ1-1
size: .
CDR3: SVDSGLNTEAF

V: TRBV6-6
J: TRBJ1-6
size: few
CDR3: ASRRSRAHSPLH

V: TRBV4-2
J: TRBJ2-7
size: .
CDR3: ASSQGLEVDSEQY

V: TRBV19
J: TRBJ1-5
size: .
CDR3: ASSTPGQGTQPQH

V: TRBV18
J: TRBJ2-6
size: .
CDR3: ASSPNQGPGANVLT

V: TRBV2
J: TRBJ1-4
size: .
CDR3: ASRDRDRGRRKLF

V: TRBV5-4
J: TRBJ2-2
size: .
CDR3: ASSPGGLPPGELF

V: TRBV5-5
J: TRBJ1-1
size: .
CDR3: ASSLVANTEAF

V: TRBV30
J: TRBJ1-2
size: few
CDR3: AWSVKGAYGYT

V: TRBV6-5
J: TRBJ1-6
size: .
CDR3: ASRRDRANSPLH

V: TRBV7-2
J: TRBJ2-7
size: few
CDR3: ASSRGVGYEQY

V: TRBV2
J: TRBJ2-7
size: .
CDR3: ASSRQGGMYEQY

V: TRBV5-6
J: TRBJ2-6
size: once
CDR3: ASSFRVSGANVLT

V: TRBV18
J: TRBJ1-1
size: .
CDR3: ASSPGTVNTEAF

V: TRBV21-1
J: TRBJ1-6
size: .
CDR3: ASSKAGTAYNSPLH

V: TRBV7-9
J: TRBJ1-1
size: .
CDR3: ASSHGQGETEAF

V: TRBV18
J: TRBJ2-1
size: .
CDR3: ASSPPSMRLNEQF

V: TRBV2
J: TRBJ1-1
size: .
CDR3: ASSEVFEPTNTEAF

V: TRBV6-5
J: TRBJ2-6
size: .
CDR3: ASTGGPGANVLT

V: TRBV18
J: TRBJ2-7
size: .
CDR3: ASSEILAGGPYEQY

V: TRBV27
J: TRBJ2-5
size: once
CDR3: ASSLRGQTGTQY

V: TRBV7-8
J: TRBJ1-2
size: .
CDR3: ASSLAFAGDGYT

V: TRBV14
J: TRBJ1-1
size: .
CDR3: ASSPGPLGGTEAF

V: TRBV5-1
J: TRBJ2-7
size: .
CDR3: ASSLGQGAYEQY

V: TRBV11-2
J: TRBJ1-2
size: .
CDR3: ASSLGVANYGYT

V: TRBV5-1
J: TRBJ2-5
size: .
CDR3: ASSSIHGEETQY

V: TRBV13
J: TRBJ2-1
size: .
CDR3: ASSPSRRTGAPYNEQF

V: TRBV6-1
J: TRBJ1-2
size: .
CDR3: ASSVAGRNGYT

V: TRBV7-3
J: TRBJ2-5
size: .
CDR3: ASSSGGTAQETQY

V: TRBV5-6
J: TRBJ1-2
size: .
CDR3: ASSLVRGRVNYGYT

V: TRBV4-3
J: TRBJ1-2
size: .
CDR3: ASSQDLGRGGEGYT

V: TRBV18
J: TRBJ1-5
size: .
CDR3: ASSPLADRSGGPQH

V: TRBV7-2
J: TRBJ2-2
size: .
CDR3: ASSLDTGGMIRGELF